In its sample, the clone carrying this TCR beta chain was seen a few times. Its antigen remains unidentified. Germline CDR1 reads SGHDT; CDR2 reads YYEEEE. Losses at the gene ends were 3 bases for V and 0 bases for J; bases not matched to a gene: 5. This CDR3 comprises 16 residues. The sample is drawn from a study of OX40 agonist ivuxolimab in advanced cancers. Study overall: An agonistic human IgG2 monoclonal antibody against OX40 (CD134) was given. Every 2 weeks, patients got intravenous ivuxolimab at one of six dose levels (0.01-10 mg/kg).

Study-level findings and limits: At 0.1 to 3.0 mg/kg and by week 6, CD4+ and CD8+ T cells in the blood had expanded clonally.

Profiling relied on immunoSEQ multiplex PCR, and the TCRdb table lists in-frame clones only, not all of them. The top ten clones hold 4% to 5% of a sample with roughly 69,000 clones, 87% of them seen once. Specimen: CD4+ or CD8+ T cells sorted from blood, collected in a trial of the OX40 agonist ivuxolimab. The rearrangement joins TRBV5-6 to TRBJ2-1, with TRBD2 matching over 8 bases. This clonotype originated in an adult with an advanced solid tumor such as melanoma, head and neck, liver or kidney cancer. For the CDR3, the DNA is TGTGCCAGCAGCTATCAAGGGACTAGCTCCTACAATGAGCAGTTCTTC. Protein product: CASSYQGTSSYNEQFF.